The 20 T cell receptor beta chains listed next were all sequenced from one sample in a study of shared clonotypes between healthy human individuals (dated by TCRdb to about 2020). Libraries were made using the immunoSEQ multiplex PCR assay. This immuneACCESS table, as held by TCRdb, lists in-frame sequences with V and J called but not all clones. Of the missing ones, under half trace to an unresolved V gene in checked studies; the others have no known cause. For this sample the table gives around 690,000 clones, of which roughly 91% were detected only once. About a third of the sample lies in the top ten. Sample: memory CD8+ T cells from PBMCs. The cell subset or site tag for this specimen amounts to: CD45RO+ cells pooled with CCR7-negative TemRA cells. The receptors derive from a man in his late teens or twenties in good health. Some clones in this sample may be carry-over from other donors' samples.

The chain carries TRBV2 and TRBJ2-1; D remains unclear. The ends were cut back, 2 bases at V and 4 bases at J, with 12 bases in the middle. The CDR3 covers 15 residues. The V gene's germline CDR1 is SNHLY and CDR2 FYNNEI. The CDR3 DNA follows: TGTGCCAGCAGTGAAAGTCGGCTAGTATACAATGAGCAGTTCTTC. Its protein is CASSESRLVYNEQFF.

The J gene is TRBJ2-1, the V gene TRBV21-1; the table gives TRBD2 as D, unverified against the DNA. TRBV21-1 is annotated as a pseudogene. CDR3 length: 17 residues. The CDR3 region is CASSIPPRDYRNNEQFF. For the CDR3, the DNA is TGTGCCAGCAGCATACCACCCCGGGACTATCGAAACAATGAGCAGTTCTTC.

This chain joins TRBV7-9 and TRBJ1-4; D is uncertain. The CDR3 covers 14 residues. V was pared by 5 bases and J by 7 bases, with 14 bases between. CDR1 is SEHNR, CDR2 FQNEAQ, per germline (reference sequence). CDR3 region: CASSQGKGGEKLFF. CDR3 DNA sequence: TGTGCCAGCAGCCAAGGAAAGGGTGGTGAAAAACTGTTTTTT.

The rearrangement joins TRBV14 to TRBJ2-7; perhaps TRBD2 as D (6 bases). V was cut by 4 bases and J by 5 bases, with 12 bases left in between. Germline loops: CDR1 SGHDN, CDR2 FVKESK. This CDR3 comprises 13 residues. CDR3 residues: CASSLWGLDEQYF. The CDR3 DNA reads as TGTGCCAGCAGCCTCTGGGGACTGGACGAGCAGTACTTC.

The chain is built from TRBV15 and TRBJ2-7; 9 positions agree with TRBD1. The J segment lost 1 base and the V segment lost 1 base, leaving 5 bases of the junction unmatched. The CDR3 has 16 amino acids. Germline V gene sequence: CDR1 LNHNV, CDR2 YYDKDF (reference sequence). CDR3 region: CATSRGGQGKSYEQYF. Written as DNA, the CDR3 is TGTGCCACCAGCAGAGGGGGACAGGGCAAGTCCTACGAGCAGTACTTC.

The CDR3 here is CASSVARENTEAFF. CDR3 sequence (DNA): TGCGCCAGCAGTGTGGCCAGGGAGAACACTGAAGCTTTCTTT. V gene TRBV10-1 combines with J gene TRBJ1-1; tentatively, D is TRBD1 (5 bases). V lost 4 bases, J lost 1 base, and 10 bases lay in between. This CDR3 spans 14 amino acids. Per germline, CDR1 WNHNN and CDR2 SYGVQD (reference sequence).

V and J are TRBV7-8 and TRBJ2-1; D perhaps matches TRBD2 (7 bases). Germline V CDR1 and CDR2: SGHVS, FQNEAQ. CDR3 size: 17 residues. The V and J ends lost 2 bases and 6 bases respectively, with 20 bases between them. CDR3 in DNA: TGTGCCAGCAGCTTAAGGGGGGAGGGGGAGTTAGGCAATGAGCAGTTCTTC. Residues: CASSLRGEGELGNEQFF.

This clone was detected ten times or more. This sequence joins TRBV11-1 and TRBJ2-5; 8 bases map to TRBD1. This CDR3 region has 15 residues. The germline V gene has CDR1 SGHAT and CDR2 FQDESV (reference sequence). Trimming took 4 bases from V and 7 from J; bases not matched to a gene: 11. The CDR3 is CASSSGTGPLGTQYF. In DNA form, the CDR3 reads TGTGCCAGCAGCTCCGGGACAGGACCTCTCGGGACCCAGTACTTC. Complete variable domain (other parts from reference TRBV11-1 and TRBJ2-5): EAEVAQSPRYKITEKSQAVAFWCDPISGHATLYWYRQILGQGPELLVQFQDESVVDDSQLPKDRFSAERLKGVDSTLKIQPAELGDSAMYLCASSSGTGPLGTQYFGPGTRLLVL.

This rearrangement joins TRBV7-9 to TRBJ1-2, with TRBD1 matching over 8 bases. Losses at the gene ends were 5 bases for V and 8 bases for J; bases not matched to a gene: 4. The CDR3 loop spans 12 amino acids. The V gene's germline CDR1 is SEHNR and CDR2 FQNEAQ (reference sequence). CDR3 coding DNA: TGTGCCAGCAGCCAGGGGGCCCTCGGCTACACCTTC. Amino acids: CASSQGALGYTF.

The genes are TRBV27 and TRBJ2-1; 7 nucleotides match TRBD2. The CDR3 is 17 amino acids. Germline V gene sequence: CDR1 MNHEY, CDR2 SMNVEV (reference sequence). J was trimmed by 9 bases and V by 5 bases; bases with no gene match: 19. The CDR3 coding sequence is TGTGCCAGCAGTCCCCGGAAGGCGCTACTCCGCGGGGGTGAGCAGTTCTTC. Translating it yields CASSPRKALLRGGEQFF.

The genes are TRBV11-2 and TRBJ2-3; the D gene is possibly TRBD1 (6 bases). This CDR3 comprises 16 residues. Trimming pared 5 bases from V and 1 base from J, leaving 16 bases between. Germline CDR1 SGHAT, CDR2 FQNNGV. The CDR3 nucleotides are TGTGCCAGCAGCAATGGGGGCGGCTATGGCACAGATACGCAGTATTTT. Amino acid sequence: CASSNGGGYGTDTQYF. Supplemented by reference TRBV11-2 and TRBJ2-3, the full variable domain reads EAGVAQSPRYKIIEKRQSVAFWCNPISGHATLYWYQQILGQGPKLLIQFQNNGVVDDSQLPKDRFSAERLKGVDSTLKIQPAKLEDSAVYLCASSNGGGYGTDTQYFGPGTRLTVL.

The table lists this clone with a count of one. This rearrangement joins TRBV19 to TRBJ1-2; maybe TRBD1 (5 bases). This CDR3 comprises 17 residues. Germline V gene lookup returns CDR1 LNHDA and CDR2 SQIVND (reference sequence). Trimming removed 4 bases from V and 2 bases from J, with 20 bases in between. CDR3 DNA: TGTGCCAGTAGTACACACCGATGGACACCCATAAACTATGGCTACACCTTC. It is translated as CASSTHRWTPINYGYTF.

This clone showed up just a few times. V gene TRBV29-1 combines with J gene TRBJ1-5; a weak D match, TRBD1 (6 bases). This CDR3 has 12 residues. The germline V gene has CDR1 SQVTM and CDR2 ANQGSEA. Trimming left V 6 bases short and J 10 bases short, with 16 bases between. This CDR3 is CSVATGKSPQHF. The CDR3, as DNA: TGCAGCGTAGCCACAGGGAAGTCTCCCCAGCATTTT. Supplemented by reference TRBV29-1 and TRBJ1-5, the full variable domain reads SAVISQKPSRDICQRGTSLTIQCQVDSQVTMMFWYRQQPGQSLTLIATANQGSEATYESGFVIDKFPISRPNLTFSTLTVSNMSPEDSSIYLCSVATGKSPQHFGDGTRLSIL.

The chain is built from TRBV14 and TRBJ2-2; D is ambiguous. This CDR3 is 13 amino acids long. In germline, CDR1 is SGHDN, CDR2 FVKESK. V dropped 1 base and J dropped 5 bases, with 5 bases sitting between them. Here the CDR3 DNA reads TGTGCCAGCAGCCAAGCAGTGACCGGGGAGCTGTTTTTT. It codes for CASSQAVTGELFF.

The CDR3 spells CASSPPFRDGGTQYF. The DNA for the CDR3 is TGTGCCAGCTCACCACCGTTCCGGGACGGGGGGACCCAGTACTTC. This chain links TRBV18 with TRBJ2-5; maybe TRBD2 (6 bases). Per germline, CDR1 KGHSH and CDR2 LQKENI. This CDR3 has 15 residues. Trimming removed 0 bases at V and 7 bases at J, with 15 bases between.

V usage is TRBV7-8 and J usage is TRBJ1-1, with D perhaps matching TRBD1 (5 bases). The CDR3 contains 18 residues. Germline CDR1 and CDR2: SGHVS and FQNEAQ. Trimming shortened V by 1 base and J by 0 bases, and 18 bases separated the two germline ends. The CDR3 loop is CASSLGYGTAWMNTEAFF. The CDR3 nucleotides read TGTGCCAGCAGCTTAGGTTATGGGACGGCATGGATGAACACTGAAGCTTTCTTT.

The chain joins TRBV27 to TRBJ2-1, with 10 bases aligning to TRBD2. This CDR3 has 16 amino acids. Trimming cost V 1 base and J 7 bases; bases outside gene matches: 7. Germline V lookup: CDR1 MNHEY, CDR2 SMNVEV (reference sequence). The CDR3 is CASSLWASGRGNEQFF. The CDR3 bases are TGTGCCAGCAGTTTATGGGCTAGCGGGAGAGGTAATGAGCAGTTCTTC.

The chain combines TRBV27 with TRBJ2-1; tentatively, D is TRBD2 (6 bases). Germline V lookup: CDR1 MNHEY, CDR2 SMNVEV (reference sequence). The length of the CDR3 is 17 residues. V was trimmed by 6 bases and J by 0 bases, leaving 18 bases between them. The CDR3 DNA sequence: TGTGCCAGCAGAAGGGACTTGCGCTTTTACTCCTACAATGAGCAGTTCTTC. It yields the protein CASRRDLRFYSYNEQFF.

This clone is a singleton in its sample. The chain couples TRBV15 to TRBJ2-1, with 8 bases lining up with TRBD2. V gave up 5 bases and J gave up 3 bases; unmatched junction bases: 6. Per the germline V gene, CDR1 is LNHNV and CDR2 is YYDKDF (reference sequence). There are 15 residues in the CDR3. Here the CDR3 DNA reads TGTGCCACCAGCGTGTACCGGGGGGGCTACAATGAGCAGTTCTTC. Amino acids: CATSVYRGGYNEQFF. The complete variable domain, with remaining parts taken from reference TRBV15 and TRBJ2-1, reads DAMVIQNPRYQVTQFGKPVTLSCSQTLNHNVMYWYQQKSSQAPKLLFHYYDKDFNNEADTPDNFQSRRPNTSFCFLDIRSPGLGDTAMYLCATSVYRGGYNEQFFGPGTRLTVL.

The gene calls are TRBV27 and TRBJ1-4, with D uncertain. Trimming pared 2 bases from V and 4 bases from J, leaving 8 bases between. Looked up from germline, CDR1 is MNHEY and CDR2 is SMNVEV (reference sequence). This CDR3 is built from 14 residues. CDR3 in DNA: TGTGCCAGCAGTTTACTTGGTTTTAATGAAAAACTGTTTTTT. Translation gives CASSLLGFNEKLFF.